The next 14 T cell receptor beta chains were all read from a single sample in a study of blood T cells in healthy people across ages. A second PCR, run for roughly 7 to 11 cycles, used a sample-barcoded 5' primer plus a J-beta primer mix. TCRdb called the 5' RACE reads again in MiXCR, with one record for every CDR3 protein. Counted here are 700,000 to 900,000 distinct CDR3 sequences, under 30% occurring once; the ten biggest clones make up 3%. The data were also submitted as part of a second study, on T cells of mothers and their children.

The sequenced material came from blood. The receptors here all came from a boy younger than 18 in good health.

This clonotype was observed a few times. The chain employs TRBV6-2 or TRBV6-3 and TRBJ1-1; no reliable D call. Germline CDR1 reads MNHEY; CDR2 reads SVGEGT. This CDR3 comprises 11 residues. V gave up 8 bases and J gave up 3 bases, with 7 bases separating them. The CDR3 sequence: CASGTYTEAFF. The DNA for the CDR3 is TGTGCCAGCGGTACCTACACTGAAGCTTTCTTT.

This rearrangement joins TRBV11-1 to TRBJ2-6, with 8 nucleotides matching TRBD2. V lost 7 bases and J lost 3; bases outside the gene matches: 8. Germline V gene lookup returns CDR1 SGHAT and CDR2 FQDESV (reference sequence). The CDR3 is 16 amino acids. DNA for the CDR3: TGTGCCAGCACCGTGCGGGGGGCCCATGGGGCCAACGTCCTGACTTTC. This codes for CASTVRGAHGANVLTF.

CDR3 coding DNA: TGCAGTGCTAGGACACGGACTCCTCAAGAGACCCAGTACTTC. It specifies CSARTRTPQETQYF. The chain uses TRBV20-1 and TRBJ2-5; D is possibly TRBD2 (5 bases). CDR1 is DFQATT and CDR2 is SNEGSKA in the germline V gene (reference sequence). V lost 3 bases, J lost 2 bases, and 13 bases lay in between. This CDR3 is 14 amino acids long.

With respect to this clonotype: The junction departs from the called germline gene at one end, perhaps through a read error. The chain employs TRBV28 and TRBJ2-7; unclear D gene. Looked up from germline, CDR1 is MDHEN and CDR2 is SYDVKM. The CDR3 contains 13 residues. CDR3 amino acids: CAGSFSWTYEQYF. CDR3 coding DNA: TGTGCCGGCAGTTTTTCTTGGACCTACGAGCAGTACTTC.

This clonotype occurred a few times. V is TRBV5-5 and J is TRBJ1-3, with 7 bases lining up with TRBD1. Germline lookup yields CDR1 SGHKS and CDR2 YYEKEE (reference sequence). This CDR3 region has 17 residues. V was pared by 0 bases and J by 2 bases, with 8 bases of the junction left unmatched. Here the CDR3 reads CASSLATGTLTGNTIYF. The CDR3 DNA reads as TGTGCCAGCAGCTTGGCGACAGGGACTTTAACTGGAAACACCATATATTTT.

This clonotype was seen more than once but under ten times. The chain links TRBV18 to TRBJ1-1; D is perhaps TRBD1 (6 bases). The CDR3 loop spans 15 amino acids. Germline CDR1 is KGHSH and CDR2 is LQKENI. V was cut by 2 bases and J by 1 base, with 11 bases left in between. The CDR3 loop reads CASSPIIQGNTEAFF. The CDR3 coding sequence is TGTGCCAGCTCACCAATAATACAGGGGAACACTGAAGCTTTCTTT.

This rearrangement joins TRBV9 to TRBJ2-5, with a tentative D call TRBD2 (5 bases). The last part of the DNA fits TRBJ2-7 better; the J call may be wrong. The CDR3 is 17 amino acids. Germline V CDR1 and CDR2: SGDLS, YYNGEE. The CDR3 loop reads CASSVSVGVDGAYEQYF. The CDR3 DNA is TGTGCCAGCAGCGTATCTGTGGGAGTGGACGGAGCTTACGAGCAGTACTTC.

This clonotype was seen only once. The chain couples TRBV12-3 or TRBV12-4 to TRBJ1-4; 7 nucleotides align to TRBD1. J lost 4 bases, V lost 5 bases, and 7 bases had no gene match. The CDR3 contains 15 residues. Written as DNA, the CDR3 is TGTGCCAGCAGTCCGGGACAGTTCTTTAATGAAAAACTGTTTTTT. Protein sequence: CASSPGQFFNEKLFF.

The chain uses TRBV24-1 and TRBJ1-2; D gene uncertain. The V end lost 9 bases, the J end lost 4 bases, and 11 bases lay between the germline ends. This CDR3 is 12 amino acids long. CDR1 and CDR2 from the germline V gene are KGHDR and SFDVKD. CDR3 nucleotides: TGTGCCACCCGTTGGTCCCGCTATGGCTACACCTTC. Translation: CATRWSRYGYTF.

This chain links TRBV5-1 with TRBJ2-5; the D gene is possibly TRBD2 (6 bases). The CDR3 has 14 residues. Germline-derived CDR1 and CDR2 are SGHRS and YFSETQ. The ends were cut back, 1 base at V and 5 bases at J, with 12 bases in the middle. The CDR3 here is CASSLKLALETQYF. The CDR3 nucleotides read TGCGCCAGCAGCTTGAAACTAGCCCTGGAGACCCAGTACTTC.

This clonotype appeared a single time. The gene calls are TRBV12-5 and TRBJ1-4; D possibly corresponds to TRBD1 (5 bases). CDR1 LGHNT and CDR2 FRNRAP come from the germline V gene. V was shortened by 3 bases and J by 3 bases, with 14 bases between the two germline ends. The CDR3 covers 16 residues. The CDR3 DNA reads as TGTGCTAGTGGTTTAACTACAGGTCGCGCTAATGAAAAACTGTTTTTT. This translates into CASGLTTGRANEKLFF. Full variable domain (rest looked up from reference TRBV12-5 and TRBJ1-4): DARVTQTPRHKVTEMGQEVTMRCQPILGHNTVFWYRQTMMQGLELLAYFRNRAPLDDSGMPKDRFSAEMPDATLATLKIQPSEPRDSAVYFCASGLTTGRANEKLFFGSGTQLSVL.

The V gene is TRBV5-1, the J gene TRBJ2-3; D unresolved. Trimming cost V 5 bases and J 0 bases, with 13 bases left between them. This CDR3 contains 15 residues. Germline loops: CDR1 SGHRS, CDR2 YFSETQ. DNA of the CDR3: TGCGCCAGCAGGGAAGGCCTTGCTAGCACAGATACGCAGTATTTT. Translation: CASREGLASTDTQYF.

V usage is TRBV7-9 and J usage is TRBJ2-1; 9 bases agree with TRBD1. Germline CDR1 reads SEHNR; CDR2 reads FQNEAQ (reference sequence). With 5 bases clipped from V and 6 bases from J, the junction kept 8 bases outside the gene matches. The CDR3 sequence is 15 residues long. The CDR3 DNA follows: TGTGCCAGCAGCCTACCGGGACAGGGATCCAATGAGCAGTTCTTC. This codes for CASSLPGQGSNEQFF.

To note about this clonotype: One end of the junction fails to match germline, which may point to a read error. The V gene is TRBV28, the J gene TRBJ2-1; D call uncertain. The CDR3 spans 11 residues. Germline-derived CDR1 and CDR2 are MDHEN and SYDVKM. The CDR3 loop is CAGSDYNEQFF. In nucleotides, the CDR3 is TGTGCCGGCAGTGATTACAATGAGCAGTTCTTC. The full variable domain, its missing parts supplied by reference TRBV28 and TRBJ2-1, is DVKVTQSSRYLVKRTGEKVFLECVQDMDHENMFWYRQDPGLGLRLIYFSYDVKMKEKGDIPEGYSVSREKKERFSLILESASTNQTSMYLCAGSDYNEQFFGPGTRLTVL.